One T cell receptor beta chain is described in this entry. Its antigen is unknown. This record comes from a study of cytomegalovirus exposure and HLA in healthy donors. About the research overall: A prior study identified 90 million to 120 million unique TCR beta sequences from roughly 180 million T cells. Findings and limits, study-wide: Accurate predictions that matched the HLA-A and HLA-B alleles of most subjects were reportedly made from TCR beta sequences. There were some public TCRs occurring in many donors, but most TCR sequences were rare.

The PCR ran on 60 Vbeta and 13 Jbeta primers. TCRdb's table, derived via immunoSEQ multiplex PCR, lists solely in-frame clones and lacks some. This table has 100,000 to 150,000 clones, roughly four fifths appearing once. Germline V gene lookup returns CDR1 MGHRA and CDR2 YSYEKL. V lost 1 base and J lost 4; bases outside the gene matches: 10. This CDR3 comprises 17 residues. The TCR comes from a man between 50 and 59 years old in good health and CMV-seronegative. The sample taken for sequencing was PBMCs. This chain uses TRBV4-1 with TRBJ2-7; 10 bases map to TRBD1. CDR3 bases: TGCGCCAGCAGCCAAGGGGGTCGACAGGGGGCGTCTTACGAGCAGTACTTC. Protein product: CASSQGGRQGASYEQYF.